This T cell receptor beta chain was found in a study of neurological immune-mediated disorders. Study-wide points: The multiple sclerosis repertoire cluster had no clinical or MRI feature associated with it.

This clonotype has ten or more counts. Its specificity is not known. V trimming: 6 bases; J trimming: 7 bases; junction bases outside the gene matches: 8. CDR3 length equals 15 residues. TCRdb processed the 5' RACE reads anew with MiXCR; each CDR3 protein has one entry. Of over 45,000 distinct CDR3 sequences listed, around 3.4% are singletons. Sequencing used PBMCs. This TCR was recovered from a man in his forties with multiple sclerosis. V is TRBV12-3 or TRBV12-4 and J is TRBJ2-2; 10 bases map to TRBD1. The CDR3 here is CASRQDRGQVGELFF. CDR3 coding DNA: TGTGCCAGCAGACAAGACAGGGGGCAGGTCGGGGAGCTGTTTTTT.